Listed below are T cell receptor beta chains from one sample, sequenced in a study of blood T cell repertoires in COVID-19. This table comes from immunoSEQ multiplex PCR, and its TCRdb copy is limited to in-frame clones, with some not included. Of 55,000 to 90,000 clones in the sample, approximately 92% were seen once. Sequencing input: peripheral blood. These receptors were collected from a human donor with active COVID-19. The donor label of this sample is uncertain. Both conserved end residues are part of each CDR3.

j_call: TRBJ2-7
v_call: TRBV12-3/TRBV12-4
cdr3_aa: CASRRGSYEQYF

j_call: TRBJ1-1
v_call: TRBV6-5
cdr3_aa: CASSYSGGNTEAFF

j_call: TRBJ2-3
v_call: TRBV4-1
cdr3_aa: CASSRPSDTQYF

j_call: TRBJ2-4
v_call: TRBV5-6
cdr3_aa: CASSEPGLAGNKNIQYF

j_call: TRBJ2-1
v_call: TRBV28
cdr3_aa: CASWPGTGLRNEQFF

j_call: TRBJ2-1
v_call: TRBV24-1
cdr3_aa: CATSDLAGAEQFF

j_call: TRBJ1-4
v_call: TRBV30
cdr3_aa: CAWSRRVGLTNEKLFF

j_call: TRBJ2-1
v_call: TRBV7-9
cdr3_aa: CASSLFGQGANEQFF

j_call: TRBJ1-2
v_call: TRBV5-4
cdr3_aa: CAAETGGGYGYTF

j_call: TRBJ1-4
v_call: TRBV28
cdr3_aa: CASSQPGQSFEKLFF

j_call: TRBJ2-5
v_call: TRBV5-1
cdr3_aa: CASSGGGSRETQYF

j_call: TRBJ1-3
v_call: TRBV18
cdr3_aa: CASSQGSGNTIYF

j_call: TRBJ2-7
v_call: TRBV18
cdr3_aa: CASSPPDRFYEQYF

j_call: TRBJ1-5
v_call: TRBV12-3/TRBV12-4
cdr3_aa: CASTSQAQPQHF

j_call: TRBJ2-1
v_call: TRBV2
cdr3_aa: CASSDQGSYNEQFF

j_call: TRBJ1-5
v_call: TRBV6-4
cdr3_aa: CASSDTGTGSNQPQHF

j_call: TRBJ2-5
v_call: TRBV9
cdr3_aa: CASSVAPDRQETQYF

j_call: TRBJ2-1
v_call: TRBV7-2
cdr3_aa: CASSPTSGTYNEQFF

j_call: TRBJ2-3
v_call: TRBV7-2
cdr3_aa: CASSSIDTDTQYF

j_call: TRBJ1-1
v_call: TRBV19
cdr3_aa: CASSIDLGRPENTEAFF

j_call: TRBJ2-6
v_call: TRBV4-2
cdr3_aa: CASSQGTGISGANVLTF

j_call: TRBJ2-1
v_call: TRBV4-2
cdr3_aa: CASSQGVAGVYNEQFF

j_call: TRBJ1-1
v_call: TRBV7-9
cdr3_aa: CASSPDRSVTEAFF

j_call: TRBJ2-2
v_call: TRBV19
cdr3_aa: CASSTPGLNTGELFF

j_call: TRBJ2-7
v_call: TRBV19
cdr3_aa: CASMRTSPFYEQYF

j_call: TRBJ1-3
v_call: TRBV4-3
cdr3_aa: CASSQAAGSRNTIYF

j_call: TRBJ2-3
v_call: TRBV24-1
cdr3_aa: CATRGTSGRGGDTQYF

j_call: TRBJ2-4
v_call: TRBV28
cdr3_aa: CASSFAREGQYF

j_call: TRBJ1-3
v_call: TRBV5-1
cdr3_aa: CASSPGSGNTIYF